Given below is one T cell receptor (beta chain) in context. These data belong to a study of blood T cell repertoires in COVID-19. Study context: Acute and convalescent COVID-19 specimens originated in the United States, Italy and Spain. T cells, B-cell-depleted T cells, or PBMCs supplied cDNA or gDNA.

Grouping used clinical history reported by participants in a survey and questionnaire. In the original analysis: From reference gene primer amplification, estimates of nucleated cell counts were derived. Sequencing used immunoSEQ multiplex PCR; TCRdb keeps in-frame clones, though not all of them. D and trimming were read from the DNA, whereas the V and J calls and clone size are those reported in that table. The data contain 150,000 to 200,000 clones, around 80% of them singletons. The CDR3 spans 12 residues. The germline gives CDR1 SQVTM, CDR2 ANQGSEA. Trimming shortened V by 1 base and J by 8 bases, and 11 bases separated the two germline ends.

This TCR was sampled from a woman aged 45 to 65 with acute COVID-19. The sample comprised PBMCs or T cells enriched from blood (not recorded which). The chain is built from TRBV29-1 and TRBJ1-2, with D possibly being TRBD1 (5 bases). CDR3 nucleotides: TGCAGCGTTGAAGGGGGGGATGACGGCTACACCTTC. Its protein product is CSVEGGDDGYTF.